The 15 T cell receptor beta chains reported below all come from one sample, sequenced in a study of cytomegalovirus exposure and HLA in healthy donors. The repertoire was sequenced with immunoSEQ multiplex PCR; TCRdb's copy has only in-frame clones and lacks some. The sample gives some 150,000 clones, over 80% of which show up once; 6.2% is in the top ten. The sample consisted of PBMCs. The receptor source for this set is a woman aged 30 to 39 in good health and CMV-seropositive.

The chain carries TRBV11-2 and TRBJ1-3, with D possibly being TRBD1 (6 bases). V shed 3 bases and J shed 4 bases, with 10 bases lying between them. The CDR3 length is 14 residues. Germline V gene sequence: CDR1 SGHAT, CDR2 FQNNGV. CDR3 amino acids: CASSLGAAGNTIYF. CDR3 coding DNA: TGTGCCAGCAGCTTGGGGGCGGCGGGAAACACCATATATTTT.

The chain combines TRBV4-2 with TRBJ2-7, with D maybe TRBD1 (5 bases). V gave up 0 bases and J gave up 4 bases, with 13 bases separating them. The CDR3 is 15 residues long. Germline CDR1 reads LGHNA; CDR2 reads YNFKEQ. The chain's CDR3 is CASSQDEQARYEQYF. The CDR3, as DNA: TGTGCCAGCAGCCAAGATGAACAGGCGAGATACGAGCAGTACTTC.

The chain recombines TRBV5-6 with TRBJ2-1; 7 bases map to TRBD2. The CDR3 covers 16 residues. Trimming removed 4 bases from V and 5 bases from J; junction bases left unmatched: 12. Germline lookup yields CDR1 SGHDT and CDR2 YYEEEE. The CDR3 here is CASSRITGTTHNEQFF. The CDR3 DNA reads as TGTGCCAGCAGCCGCATAACCGGGACTACACACAATGAGCAGTTCTTC.

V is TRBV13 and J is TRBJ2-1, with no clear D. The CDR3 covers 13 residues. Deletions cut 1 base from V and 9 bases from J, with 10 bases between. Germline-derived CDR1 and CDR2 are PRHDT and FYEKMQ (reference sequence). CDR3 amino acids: CASSLAAGVEQFF. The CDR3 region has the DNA TGTGCCAGCAGCTTAGCAGCCGGAGTTGAGCAGTTCTTC. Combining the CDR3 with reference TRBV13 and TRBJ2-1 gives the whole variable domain AAGVIQSPRHLIKEKRETATLKCYPIPRHDTVYWYQQGPGQDPQFLISFYEKMQSDKGSIPDRFSAQQFSDYHSELNMSSLELGDSALYFCASSLAAGVEQFFGPGTRLTVL.

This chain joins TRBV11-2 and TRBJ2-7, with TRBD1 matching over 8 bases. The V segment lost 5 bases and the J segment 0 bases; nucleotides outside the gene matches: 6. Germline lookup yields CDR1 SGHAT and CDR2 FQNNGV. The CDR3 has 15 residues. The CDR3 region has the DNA TGTGCCAGCAGCCCGACAGGGGCCAGCTCCTACGAGCAGTACTTC. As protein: CASSPTGASSYEQYF. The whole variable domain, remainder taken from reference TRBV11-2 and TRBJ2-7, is EAGVAQSPRYKIIEKRQSVAFWCNPISGHATLYWYQQILGQGPKLLIQFQNNGVVDDSQLPKDRFSAERLKGVDSTLKIQPAKLEDSAVYLCASSPTGASSYEQYFGPGTRLTVT.

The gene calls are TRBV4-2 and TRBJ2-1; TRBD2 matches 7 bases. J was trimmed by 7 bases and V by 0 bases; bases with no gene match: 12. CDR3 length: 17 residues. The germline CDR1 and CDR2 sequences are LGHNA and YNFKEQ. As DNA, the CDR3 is TGTGCCAGCAGCCAAGAGACGCTAGCGGTTCTGTGGAATGAGCAGTTCTTC. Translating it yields CASSQETLAVLWNEQFF.

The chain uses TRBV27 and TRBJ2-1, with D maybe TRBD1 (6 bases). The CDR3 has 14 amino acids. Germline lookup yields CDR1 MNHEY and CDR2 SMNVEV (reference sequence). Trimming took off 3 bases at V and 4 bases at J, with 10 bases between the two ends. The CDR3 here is CASSFWGLYNEQFF. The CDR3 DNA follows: TGTGCCAGCAGTTTCTGGGGGCTTTACAATGAGCAGTTCTTC.

Here the CDR3 DNA reads TGTGCCAGCAGCTTAGGTCTATCAGGGGGTTTGGGTGAGCAGTTCTTC. It encodes CASSLGLSGGLGEQFF. The rearrangement links TRBV13 to TRBJ2-1; the match to TRBD1 covers 7 bases. Germline values: CDR1 PRHDT, CDR2 FYEKMQ (reference sequence). Trimming removed 0 bases from V and 9 bases from J; junction bases left unmatched: 11. CDR3 length: 16 amino acids.

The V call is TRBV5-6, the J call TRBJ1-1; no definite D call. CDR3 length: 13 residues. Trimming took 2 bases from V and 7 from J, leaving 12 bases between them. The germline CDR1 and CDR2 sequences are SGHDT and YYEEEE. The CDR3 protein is CASSFQATLEAFF. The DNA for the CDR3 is TGTGCCAGCAGCTTTCAGGCGACCCTTGAAGCTTTCTTT.

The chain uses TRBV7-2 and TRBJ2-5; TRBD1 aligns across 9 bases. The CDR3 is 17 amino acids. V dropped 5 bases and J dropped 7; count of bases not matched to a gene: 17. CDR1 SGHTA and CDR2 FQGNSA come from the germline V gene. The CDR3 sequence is CASSQRFVQGASATQYF. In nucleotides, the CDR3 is TGTGCCAGCAGCCAACGATTCGTACAGGGGGCATCGGCGACCCAGTACTTC.

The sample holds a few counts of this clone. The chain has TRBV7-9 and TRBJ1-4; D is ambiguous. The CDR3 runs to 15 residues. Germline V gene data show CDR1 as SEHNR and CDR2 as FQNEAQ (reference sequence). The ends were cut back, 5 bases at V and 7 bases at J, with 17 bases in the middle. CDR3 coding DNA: TGTGCCAGCAGCCCCACGACGGGTCGGGGTGAAAAACTGTTTTTT. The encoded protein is CASSPTTGRGEKLFF.

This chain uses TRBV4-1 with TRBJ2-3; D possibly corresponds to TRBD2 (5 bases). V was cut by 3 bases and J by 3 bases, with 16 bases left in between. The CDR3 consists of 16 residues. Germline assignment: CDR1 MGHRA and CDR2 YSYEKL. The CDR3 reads CASSHARPRRTDTQYF. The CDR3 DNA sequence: TGCGCCAGCAGCCACGCACGGCCAAGGAGGACAGATACGCAGTATTTT.

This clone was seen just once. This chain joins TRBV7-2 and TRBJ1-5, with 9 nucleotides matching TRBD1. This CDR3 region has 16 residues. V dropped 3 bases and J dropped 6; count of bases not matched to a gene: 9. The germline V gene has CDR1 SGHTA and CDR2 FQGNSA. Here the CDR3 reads CASSLYASDRGQPQHF. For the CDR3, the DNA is TGTGCCAGCAGCTTGTATGCGTCGGACAGGGGTCAGCCCCAGCATTTT.

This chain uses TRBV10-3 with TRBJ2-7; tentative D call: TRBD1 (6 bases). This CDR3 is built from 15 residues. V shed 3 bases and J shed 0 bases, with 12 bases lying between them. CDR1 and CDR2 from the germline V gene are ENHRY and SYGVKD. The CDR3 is CAISDRGLSSYEQYF. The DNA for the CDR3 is TGTGCCATCAGTGACAGGGGCCTCTCCTCCTACGAGCAGTACTTC.

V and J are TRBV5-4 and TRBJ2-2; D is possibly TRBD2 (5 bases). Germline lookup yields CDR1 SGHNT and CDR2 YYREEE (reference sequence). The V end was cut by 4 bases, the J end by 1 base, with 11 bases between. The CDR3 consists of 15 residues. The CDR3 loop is CASSRLGRNTGELFF. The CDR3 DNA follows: TGTGCCAGCAGCCGTTTAGGGAGGAACACCGGGGAGCTGTTTTTT.